This T cell receptor (beta chain) comes out of a study of blood T cell repertoires in COVID-19. Study as a whole: From the United States, Italy and Spain came samples of acute and convalescent COVID-19. T cells, B-cell-depleted T cells, or PBMCs provided the cDNA or gDNA that served as material.

All enrollees were roughly 18 to 100 years old and from about 25 US areas. Cohort assignment relied on participant-reported clinical history. This clone has more than one count but fewer than ten. Clones were sequenced by immunoSEQ multiplex PCR, and TCRdb holds only the in-frame ones, with some missing. The top ten clones hold more than 0.8% of a sample with about 330,000 clones, less than 90% of them seen once. Sequences were obtained from PBMCs or T cells enriched from blood (not recorded which). The sequence derives from a woman aged 25 to 39 who had recovered from COVID-19.

The CDR3 DNA is TGTGCCAGCAGCAAACAGGCGGGGGGGGATACGCAGTATTTT. Protein sequence: CASSKQAGGDTQYF. The chain carries TRBV7-2 and TRBJ2-3; the match to TRBD2 covers 9 bases. Germline CDR1 is SGHTA and CDR2 is FQGNSA. V shed 5 bases, J shed 6 bases, and the junction held 6 bases outside the gene matches. This CDR3 is built from 14 residues.